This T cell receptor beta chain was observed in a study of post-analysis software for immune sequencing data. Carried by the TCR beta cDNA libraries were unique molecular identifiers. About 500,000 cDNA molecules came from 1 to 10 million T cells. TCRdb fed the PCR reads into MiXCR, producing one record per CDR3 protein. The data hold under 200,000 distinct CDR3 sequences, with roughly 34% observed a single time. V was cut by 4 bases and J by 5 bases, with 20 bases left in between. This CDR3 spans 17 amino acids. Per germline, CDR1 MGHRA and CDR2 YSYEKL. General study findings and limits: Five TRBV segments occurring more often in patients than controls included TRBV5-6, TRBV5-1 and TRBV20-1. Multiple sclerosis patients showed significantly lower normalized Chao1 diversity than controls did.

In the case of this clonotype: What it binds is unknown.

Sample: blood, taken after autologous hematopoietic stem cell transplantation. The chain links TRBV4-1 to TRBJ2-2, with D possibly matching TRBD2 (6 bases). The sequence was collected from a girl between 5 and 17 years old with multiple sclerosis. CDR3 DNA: TGCGCCAGCAGCCGACTTCGGATGGGACTTCGAACCGGGGAGCTGTTTTTT. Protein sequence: CASSRLRMGLRTGELFF.